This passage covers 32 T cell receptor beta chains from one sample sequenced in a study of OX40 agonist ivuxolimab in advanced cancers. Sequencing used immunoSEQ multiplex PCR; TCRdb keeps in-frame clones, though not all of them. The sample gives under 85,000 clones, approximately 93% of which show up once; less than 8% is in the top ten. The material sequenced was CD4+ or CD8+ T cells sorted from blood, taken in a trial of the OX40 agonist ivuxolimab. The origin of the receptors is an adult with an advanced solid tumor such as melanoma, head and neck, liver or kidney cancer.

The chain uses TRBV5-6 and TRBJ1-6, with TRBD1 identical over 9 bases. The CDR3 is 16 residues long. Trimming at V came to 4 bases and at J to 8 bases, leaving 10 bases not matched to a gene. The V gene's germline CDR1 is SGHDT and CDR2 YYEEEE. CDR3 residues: CASSRQPDRGDSPLHF. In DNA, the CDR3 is TGTGCCAGCAGCCGCCAGCCGGACAGGGGTGATTCACCCCTCCACTTT.

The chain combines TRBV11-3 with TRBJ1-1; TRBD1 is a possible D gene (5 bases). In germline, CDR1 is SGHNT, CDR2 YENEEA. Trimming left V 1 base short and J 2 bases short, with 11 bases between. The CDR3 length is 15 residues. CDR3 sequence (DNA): TGTGCCAGCAGCTTAGGGGGGTTGGGCAACACTGAAGCTTTCTTT. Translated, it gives CASSLGGLGNTEAFF.

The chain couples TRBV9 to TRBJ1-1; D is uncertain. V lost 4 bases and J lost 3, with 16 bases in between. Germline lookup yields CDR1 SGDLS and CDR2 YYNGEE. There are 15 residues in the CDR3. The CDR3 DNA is TGTGCCAGCAGCCCCACGGAGGGTTTGGACACTGAAGCTTTCTTT. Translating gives CASSPTEGLDTEAFF.

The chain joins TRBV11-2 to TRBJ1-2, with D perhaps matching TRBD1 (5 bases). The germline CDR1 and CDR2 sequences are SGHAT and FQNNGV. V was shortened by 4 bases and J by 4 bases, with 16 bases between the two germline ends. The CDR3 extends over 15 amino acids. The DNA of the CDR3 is TGTGCCAGCAGCTGGGGCTCCCGGGACGGCTATGGCTACACCTTC. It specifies CASSWGSRDGYGYTF.

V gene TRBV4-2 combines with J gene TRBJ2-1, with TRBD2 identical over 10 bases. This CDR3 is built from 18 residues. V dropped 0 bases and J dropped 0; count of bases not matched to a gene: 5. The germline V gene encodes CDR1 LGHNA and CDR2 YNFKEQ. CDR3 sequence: CASSQDERGGLSYNEQFF. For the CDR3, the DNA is TGTGCCAGCAGCCAAGACGAGCGGGGGGGCCTCTCCTACAATGAGCAGTTCTTC.

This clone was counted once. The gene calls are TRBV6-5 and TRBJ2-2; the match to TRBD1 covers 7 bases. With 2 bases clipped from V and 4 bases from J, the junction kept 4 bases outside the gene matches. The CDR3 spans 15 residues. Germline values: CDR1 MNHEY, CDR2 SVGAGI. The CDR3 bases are TGTGCCAGCAGTTACGGAACAGGGGTCACCGGGGAGCTGTTTTTT. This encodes CASSYGTGVTGELFF.

The CDR3 here is CASSVAGGKSYNEQFF. The DNA of the CDR3 is TGTGCCAGCAGCGTAGCTGGCGGAAAATCCTACAATGAGCAGTTCTTC. The chain is built from TRBV9 and TRBJ2-1; D ambiguous. This CDR3 comprises 16 residues. Trimming took off 0 bases at V and 1 base at J, with 11 bases between the two ends. Germline CDR1 SGDLS, CDR2 YYNGEE.

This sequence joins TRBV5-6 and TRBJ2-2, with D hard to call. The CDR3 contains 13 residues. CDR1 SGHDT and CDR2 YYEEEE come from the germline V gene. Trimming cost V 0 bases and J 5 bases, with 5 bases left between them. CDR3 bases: TGTGCCAGCAGCTTGGGTCAAACCGGGGAGCTGTTTTTT. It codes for CASSLGQTGELFF.

CDR3 bases: TGTGCCAGCAGTTTAAGCGGGGGGGCCCCCTACAATGAGCAGTTCTTC. It encodes CASSLSGGAPYNEQFF. V is TRBV28 and J is TRBJ2-1; TRBD2 agrees at 10 bases. Trimming took 2 bases from V and 2 from J; bases not matched to a gene: 3. CDR1 and CDR2 from the germline V gene are MDHEN and SYDVKM. The CDR3 is 16 residues long.

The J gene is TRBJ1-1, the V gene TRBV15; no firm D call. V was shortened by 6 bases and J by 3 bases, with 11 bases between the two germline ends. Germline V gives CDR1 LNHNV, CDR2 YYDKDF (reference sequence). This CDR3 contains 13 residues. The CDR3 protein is CATRGRLDTEAFF. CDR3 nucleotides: TGTGCCACCAGGGGGAGGCTGGACACTGAAGCTTTCTTT. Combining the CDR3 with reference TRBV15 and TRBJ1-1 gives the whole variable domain DAMVIQNPRYQVTQFGKPVTLSCSQTLNHNVMYWYQQKSSQAPKLLFHYYDKDFNNEADTPDNFQSRRPNTSFCFLDIRSPGLGDTAMYLCATRGRLDTEAFFGQGTRLTVV.

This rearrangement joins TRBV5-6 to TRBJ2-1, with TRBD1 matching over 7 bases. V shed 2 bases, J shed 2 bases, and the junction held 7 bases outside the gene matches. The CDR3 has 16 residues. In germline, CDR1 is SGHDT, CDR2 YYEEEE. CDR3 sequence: CASSFDREDTYNEQFF. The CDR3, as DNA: TGTGCCAGCAGCTTTGACAGGGAAGATACCTACAATGAGCAGTTCTTC.

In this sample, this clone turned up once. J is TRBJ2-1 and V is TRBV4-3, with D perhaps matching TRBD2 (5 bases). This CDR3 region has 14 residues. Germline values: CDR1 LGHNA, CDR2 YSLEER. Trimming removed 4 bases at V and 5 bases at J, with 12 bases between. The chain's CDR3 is CASSPIGVDNEQFF. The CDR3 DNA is TGCGCCAGCAGCCCTATCGGGGTTGACAATGAGCAGTTCTTC.

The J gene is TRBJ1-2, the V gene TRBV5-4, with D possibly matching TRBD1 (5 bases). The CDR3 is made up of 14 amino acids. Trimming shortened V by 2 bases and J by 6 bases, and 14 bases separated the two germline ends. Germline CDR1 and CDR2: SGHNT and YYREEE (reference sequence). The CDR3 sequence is CASSLIGQGHGYTF. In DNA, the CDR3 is TGTGCCAGCAGCTTAATTGGCCAGGGCCATGGCTACACCTTC.

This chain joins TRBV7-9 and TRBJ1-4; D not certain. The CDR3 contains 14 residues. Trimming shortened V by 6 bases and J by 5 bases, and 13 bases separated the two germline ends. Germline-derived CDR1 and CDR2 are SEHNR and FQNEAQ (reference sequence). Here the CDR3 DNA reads TGTGCCAGCAGTCATCCAGCATCCAATGAAAAACTGTTTTTT. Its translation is CASSHPASNEKLFF.

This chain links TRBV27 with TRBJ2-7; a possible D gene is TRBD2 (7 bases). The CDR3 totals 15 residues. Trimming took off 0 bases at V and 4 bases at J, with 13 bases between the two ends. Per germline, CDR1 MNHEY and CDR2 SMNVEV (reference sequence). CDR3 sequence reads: CASSLSLGGPYEQYF. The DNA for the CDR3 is TGTGCCAGCAGTTTATCCTTGGGGGGGCCTTACGAGCAGTACTTC.

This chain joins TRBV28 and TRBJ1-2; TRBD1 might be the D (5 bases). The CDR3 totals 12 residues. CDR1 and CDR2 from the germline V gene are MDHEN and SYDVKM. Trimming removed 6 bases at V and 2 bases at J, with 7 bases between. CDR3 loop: CASSRDNYGYTF. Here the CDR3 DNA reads TGTGCCAGCAGCCGGGACAACTATGGCTACACCTTC.

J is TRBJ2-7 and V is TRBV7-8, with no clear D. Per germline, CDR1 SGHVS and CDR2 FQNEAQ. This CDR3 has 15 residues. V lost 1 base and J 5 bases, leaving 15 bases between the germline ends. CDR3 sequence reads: CASSLDAGTFHEQYF. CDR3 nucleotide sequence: TGTGCCAGCAGCTTAGACGCAGGAACCTTCCACGAGCAGTACTTC.

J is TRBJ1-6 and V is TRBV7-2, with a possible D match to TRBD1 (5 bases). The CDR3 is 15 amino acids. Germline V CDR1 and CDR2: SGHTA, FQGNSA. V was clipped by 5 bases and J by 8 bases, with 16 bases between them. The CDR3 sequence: CASSPHGQGYSPLHF. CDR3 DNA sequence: TGTGCCAGCAGCCCCCACGGCCAGGGCTATTCACCCCTCCACTTT.

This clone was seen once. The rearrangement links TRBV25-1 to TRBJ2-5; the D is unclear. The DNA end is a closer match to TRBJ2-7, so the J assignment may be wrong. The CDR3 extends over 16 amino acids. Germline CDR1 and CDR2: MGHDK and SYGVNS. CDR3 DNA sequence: TGTGCCAGCAGTGAATCCCCCCCTACAGACAAGTACGAGCAGTACTTC. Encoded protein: CASSESPPTDKYEQYF.

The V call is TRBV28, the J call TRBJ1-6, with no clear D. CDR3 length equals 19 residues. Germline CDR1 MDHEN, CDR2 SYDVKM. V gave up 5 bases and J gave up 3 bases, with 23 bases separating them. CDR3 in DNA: TGTGCCAGCAGTCCGACTTTGTTGGACCTCCCTTACTATAATTCACCCCTCCACTTT. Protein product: CASSPTLLDLPYYNSPLHF.

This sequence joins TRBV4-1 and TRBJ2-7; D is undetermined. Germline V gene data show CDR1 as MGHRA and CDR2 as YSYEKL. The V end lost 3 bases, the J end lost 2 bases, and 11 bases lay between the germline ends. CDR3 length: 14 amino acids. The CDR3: CASSHSDSTYEQYF. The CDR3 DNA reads TGCGCCAGCAGCCACTCCGACTCGACCTACGAGCAGTACTTC.

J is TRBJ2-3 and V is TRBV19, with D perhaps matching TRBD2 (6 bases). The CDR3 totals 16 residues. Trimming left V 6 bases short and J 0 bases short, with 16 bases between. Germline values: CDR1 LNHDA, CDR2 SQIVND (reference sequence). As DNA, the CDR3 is TGTGCCAGTAGCCCACGGGGACTCTCTAGCACAGATACGCAGTATTTT. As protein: CASSPRGLSSTDTQYF.

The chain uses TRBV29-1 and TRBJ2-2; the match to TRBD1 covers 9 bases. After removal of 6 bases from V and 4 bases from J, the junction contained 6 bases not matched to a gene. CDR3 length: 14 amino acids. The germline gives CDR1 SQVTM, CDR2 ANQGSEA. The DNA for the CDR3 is TGCAGCGTGGACAGGGGTCTGGGCACCGGGGAGCTGTTTTTT. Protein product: CSVDRGLGTGELFF.

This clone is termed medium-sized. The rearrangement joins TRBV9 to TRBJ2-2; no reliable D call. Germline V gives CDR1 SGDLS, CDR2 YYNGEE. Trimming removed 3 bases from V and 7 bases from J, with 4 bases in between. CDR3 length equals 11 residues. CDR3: CASSGGGELFF. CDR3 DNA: TGTGCCAGCAGCGGGGGCGGGGAGCTGTTTTTT.

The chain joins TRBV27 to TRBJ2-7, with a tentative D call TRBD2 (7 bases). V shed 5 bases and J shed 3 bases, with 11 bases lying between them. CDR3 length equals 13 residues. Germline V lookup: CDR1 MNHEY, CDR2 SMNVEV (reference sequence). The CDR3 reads CASSGGGVYEQYF. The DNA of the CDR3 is TGTGCCAGCAGTGGAGGGGGGGTCTACGAGCAGTACTTC.

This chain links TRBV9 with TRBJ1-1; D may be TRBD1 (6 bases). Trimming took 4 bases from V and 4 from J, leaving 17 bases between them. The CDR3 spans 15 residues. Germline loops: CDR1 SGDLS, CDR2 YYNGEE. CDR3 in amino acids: CASSPRTAISTEAFF. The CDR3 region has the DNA TGTGCCAGCAGCCCAAGGACAGCGATAAGCACTGAAGCTTTCTTT.

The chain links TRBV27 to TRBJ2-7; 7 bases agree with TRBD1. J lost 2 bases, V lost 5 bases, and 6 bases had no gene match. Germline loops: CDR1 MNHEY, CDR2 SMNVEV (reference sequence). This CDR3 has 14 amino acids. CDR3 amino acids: CASSPGDRPYEQYF. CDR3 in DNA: TGTGCCAGCAGTCCCGGGGACAGACCCTACGAGCAGTACTTC.

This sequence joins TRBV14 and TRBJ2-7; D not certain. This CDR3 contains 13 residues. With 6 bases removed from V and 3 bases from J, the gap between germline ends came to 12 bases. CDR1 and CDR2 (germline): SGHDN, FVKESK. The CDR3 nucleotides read TGTGCCAGCAGGAACAGCCCTTTCTACGAGCAGTACTTC. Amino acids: CASRNSPFYEQYF.

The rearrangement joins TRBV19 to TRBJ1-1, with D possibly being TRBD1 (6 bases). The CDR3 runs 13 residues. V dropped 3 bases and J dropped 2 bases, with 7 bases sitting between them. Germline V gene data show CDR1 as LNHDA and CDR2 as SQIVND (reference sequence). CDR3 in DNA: TGTGCCAGTAGTATGGGGACAAACACTGAAGCTTTCTTT. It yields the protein CASSMGTNTEAFF.

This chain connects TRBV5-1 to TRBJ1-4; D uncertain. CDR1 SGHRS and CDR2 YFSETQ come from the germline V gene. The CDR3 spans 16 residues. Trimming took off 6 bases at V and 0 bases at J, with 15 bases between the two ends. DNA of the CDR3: TGCGCCAGCACCGAAGGATTACCAGCAACTAATGAAAAACTGTTTTTT. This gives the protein CASTEGLPATNEKLFF.

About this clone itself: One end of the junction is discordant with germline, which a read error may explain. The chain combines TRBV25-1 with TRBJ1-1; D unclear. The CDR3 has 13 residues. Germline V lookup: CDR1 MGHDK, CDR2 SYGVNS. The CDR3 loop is CASSGLLAEPSYF. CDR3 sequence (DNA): TGTGCCAGCAGTGGACTGTTGGCGGAACCGTCCTACTTT.

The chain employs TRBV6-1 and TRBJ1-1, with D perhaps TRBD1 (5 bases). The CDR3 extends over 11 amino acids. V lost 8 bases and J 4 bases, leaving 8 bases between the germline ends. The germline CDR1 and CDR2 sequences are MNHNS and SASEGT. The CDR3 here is CASQGSTEAFF. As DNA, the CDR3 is TGTGCCAGCCAGGGAAGCACTGAAGCTTTCTTT.